A single sample is the source of the 26 T cell receptor beta chains below, sequenced in a study of blood T cell repertoires in COVID-19. Only in-frame clones appear in the TCRdb table, and some are missing; sequencing was by immunoSEQ multiplex PCR. The sample shows about 440,000 clones, 90% of them seen only once. Input material: PBMCs or T cells enriched from blood (not recorded which). The receptors were sampled from a man between 18 and 35 years old who had recovered from COVID-19.

CDR3 in amino acids: CASSPREDNTEAFF. The CDR3 nucleotides are TGTGCCAGTTCTCCCCGGGAGGACAACACTGAAGCTTTCTTT. The V call is TRBV19, the J call TRBJ1-1, with unresolved D. Germline lookup yields CDR1 LNHDA and CDR2 SQIVND (reference sequence). This CDR3 region has 14 residues. V lost 8 bases to trimming and J lost 2 bases, with 15 bases between them.

The J gene is TRBJ1-4, the V gene TRBV6-5; unclear D gene. The CDR3 is 14 amino acids. V was clipped by 4 bases and J by 7 bases, with 13 bases between them. The germline V gene encodes CDR1 MNHEY and CDR2 SVGAGI. This CDR3 is CASSSELRGEKLFF. The CDR3 coding sequence is TGTGCCAGCAGTTCGGAGCTCCGTGGTGAAAAACTGTTTTTT.

This sequence joins TRBV7-2 and TRBJ2-3; maybe TRBD2 (7 bases). Germline CDR1 reads SGHTA; CDR2 reads FQGNSA. This CDR3 has 16 amino acids. V dropped 2 bases and J dropped 2 bases, with 14 bases sitting between them. The DNA for the CDR3 is TGTGCCAGCAGCTTAATTGGCGGGGGCCCCACAGATACGCAGTATTTT. Its translation is CASSLIGGGPTDTQYF.

This chain joins TRBV9 and TRBJ1-5, with no clear D. V lost 2 bases to trimming and J lost 4 bases, with 7 bases between them. This CDR3 region has 13 residues. CDR1 is SGDLS and CDR2 is YYNGEE in the germline V gene. CDR3 region: CASSVYGNQPQHF. CDR3 DNA: TGTGCCAGCAGCGTTTACGGTAATCAGCCCCAGCATTTT.

The chain recombines TRBV5-4 with TRBJ2-1; TRBD1 might be the D (5 bases). CDR3 length equals 16 residues. Germline V gives CDR1 SGHNT, CDR2 YYREEE (reference sequence). Trimming removed 0 bases at V and 8 bases at J, with 18 bases between. The CDR3 reads CASSLASQGLKDEQFF. The DNA of the CDR3 is TGTGCCAGCAGCTTGGCATCGCAGGGTCTTAAAGATGAGCAGTTCTTC.

CDR3 in DNA: TGTGCCAGCCGGTATGTTGATGGCTACACCTTC. Residues: CASRYVDGYTF. The V gene is TRBV28, the J gene TRBJ1-2; D call uncertain. The ends were cut back, 8 bases at V and 6 bases at J, with 10 bases in the middle. CDR1 and CDR2 from the germline V gene are MDHEN and SYDVKM. CDR3 size: 11 residues.

V gene TRBV5-1 combines with J gene TRBJ2-2, with D unclear. This CDR3 spans 13 amino acids. The ends were cut back, 1 base at V and 6 bases at J, with 7 bases in the middle. Germline loops: CDR1 SGHRS, CDR2 YFSETQ. The CDR3 is CASSLPRAGELFF. CDR3 nucleotide sequence: TGCGCCAGCAGCTTGCCACGGGCCGGGGAGCTGTTTTTT.

This clone appeared a single time. This rearrangement joins TRBV9 to TRBJ2-2, with TRBD2 as a possible D gene (5 bases). The CDR3 loop spans 16 amino acids. Germline values: CDR1 SGDLS, CDR2 YYNGEE. The V and J ends lost 3 bases and 1 base respectively, with 13 bases between them. CDR3 nucleotide sequence: TGTGCCAGCAGCGCCTCCGTGGCGGGGAACACCGGGGAGCTGTTTTTT. The encoded protein is CASSASVAGNTGELFF.

This chain connects TRBV6-5 to TRBJ1-1; possible D gene TRBD1, 5 bases. CDR1 and CDR2 (germline): MNHEY, SVGAGI. V was pared by 2 bases and J by 3 bases, with 13 bases between. This CDR3 region has 15 residues. CDR3 protein: CASSYDLTVYTEAFF. In nucleotides, the CDR3 is TGTGCCAGCAGTTACGATCTGACAGTCTACACTGAAGCTTTCTTT.

In this sample, this clone turned up once. The chain has TRBV27 and TRBJ1-1; D is unclear. Trimming pared 8 bases from V and 0 bases from J, leaving 16 bases between. The CDR3 extends over 15 amino acids. The germline V gene encodes CDR1 MNHEY and CDR2 SMNVEV (reference sequence). The CDR3 here is CASAGWRSMNTEAFF. The CDR3 region has the DNA TGTGCCAGCGCGGGTTGGAGATCCATGAACACTGAAGCTTTCTTT.

The chain uses TRBV27 and TRBJ1-1; weak D call: TRBD1 (6 bases). V lost 5 bases to trimming and J lost 5 bases, with 18 bases between them. The CDR3 loop spans 15 amino acids. Germline loops: CDR1 MNHEY, CDR2 SMNVEV (reference sequence). CDR3 in DNA: TGTGCCAGCAGTAAGAATACAGGGATCGGTACTGAAGCTTTCTTT. As protein: CASSKNTGIGTEAFF.

This sequence joins TRBV11-3 and TRBJ2-3, with D maybe TRBD1 (5 bases). The CDR3 length is 13 residues. The germline gives CDR1 SGHNT, CDR2 YENEEA. V lost 0 bases and J lost 6, with 7 bases in between. As DNA, the CDR3 is TGTGCCAGCAGCTTAGAAGGGGTTGATACGCAGTATTTT. Residues: CASSLEGVDTQYF.

The rearrangement uses TRBV2 and TRBJ1-2; 9 positions match TRBD1. The CDR3 covers 15 residues. CDR1 and CDR2 from the germline V gene are SNHLY and FYNNEI. With V trimmed by 7 bases and J by 4 bases, 10 bases remained unmatched. The CDR3 DNA reads as TGTGCCAGCATACCCCAGGACAGGGGCAGCTATGGCTACACCTTC. Amino acid sequence: CASIPQDRGSYGYTF. The full variable domain, completed using reference TRBV2 and TRBJ1-2, is EPEVTQTPSHQVTQMGQEVILRCVPISNHLYFYWYRQILGQKVEFLVSFYNNEISEKSEIFDDQFSVERPDGSNFTLKIRSTKLEDSAMYFCASIPQDRGSYGYTFGSGTRLTVV.

The chain recombines TRBV19 with TRBJ1-5; 7 nucleotides align to TRBD1. There are 12 residues in the CDR3. Trimming took 10 bases from V and 7 from J; bases not matched to a gene: 7. Germline CDR1 reads LNHDA; CDR2 reads SQIVND (reference sequence). The CDR3: CATRTGGQPQHF. CDR3 coding DNA: TGTGCCACCCGGACAGGCGGGCAGCCCCAGCATTTT.

This clone occurred a few times. V gene TRBV5-1 combines with J gene TRBJ1-4; the match to TRBD1 covers 8 bases. This CDR3 has 14 residues. Germline V gives CDR1 SGHRS, CDR2 YFSETQ. The junction had 7 bases not matched to a gene; V was cut back by 7 bases and J by 5 bases. The CDR3, as DNA: TGCGCCAGCGGAACTGGACAGGGAAATGAAAAACTGTTTTTT. This translates into CASGTGQGNEKLFF. Complete variable domain (other parts from reference TRBV5-1 and TRBJ1-4): KAGVTQTPRYLIKTRGQQVTLSCSPISGHRSVSWYQQTPGQGLQFLFEYFSETQRNKGNFPGRFSGRQFSNSRSEMNVSTLELGDSALYLCASGTGQGNEKLFFGSGTQLSVL.

This clone was counted between two and nine times. The rearrangement joins TRBV10-3 to TRBJ1-3; the D gene is possibly TRBD1 (5 bases). The germline gives CDR1 ENHRY, CDR2 SYGVKD. There are 15 residues in the CDR3. With 3 bases removed from V and 2 bases from J, the gap between germline ends came to 11 bases. CDR3 loop: CAISDRERTGNTIYF. CDR3 coding DNA: TGTGCCATCAGTGACAGGGAACGGACTGGAAACACCATATATTTT.

The V and J genes are TRBV6-5 and TRBJ1-3; TRBD1 is a possible D gene (5 bases). Germline lookup yields CDR1 MNHEY and CDR2 SVGAGI. V was trimmed by 5 bases and J by 2 bases, leaving 13 bases between them. The length of the CDR3 is 15 residues. The CDR3 protein is CASSRGVKAGNTIYF. The CDR3 DNA reads as TGTGCCAGCAGTCGGGGGGTTAAGGCTGGAAACACCATATATTTT.

This clone was detected once. The J gene is TRBJ1-1, the V gene TRBV28; D gene uncertain. The CDR3 runs to 13 residues. The V end was cut by 4 bases, the J end by 0 bases, with 6 bases between. Germline V lookup: CDR1 MDHEN, CDR2 SYDVKM. CDR3 sequence: CASSYSLNTEAFF. The CDR3 DNA sequence: TGTGCCAGCAGTTACTCTCTGAACACTGAAGCTTTCTTT.

V is TRBV19 and J is TRBJ2-7; TRBD2 aligns across 10 bases. This CDR3 is built from 13 residues. Germline V gene lookup returns CDR1 LNHDA and CDR2 SQIVND (reference sequence). Losses at the gene ends were 5 bases for V and 2 bases for J; bases not matched to a gene: 0. CDR3 nucleotide sequence: TGTGCCAGTAGTCTAGCGGGGGCCTACGAGCAGTACTTC. It translates to CASSLAGAYEQYF.

The chain links TRBV6-4 to TRBJ1-2, with D perhaps matching TRBD1 (5 bases). The CDR3 consists of 17 residues. CDR1 MRHNA and CDR2 SNTAGT come from the germline V gene. V lost 0 bases, J lost 4 bases, and 18 bases lay in between. CDR3 nucleotides: TGTGCCAGCAGTGACTCGAAAGCGGGGGGACCGGTCTATGGCTACACCTTC. Its translation: CASSDSKAGGPVYGYTF.

The chain uses TRBV27 and TRBJ1-1, with TRBD1 as a possible D gene (6 bases). The CDR3 spans 13 residues. Trimming took off 5 bases at V and 6 bases at J, with 13 bases between the two ends. CDR1 and CDR2 (germline): MNHEY, SMNVEV (reference sequence). CDR3 sequence reads: CASSKTGLPEAFF. For the CDR3, the DNA is TGTGCCAGCAGTAAAACAGGGTTACCTGAAGCTTTCTTT.

The chain couples TRBV2 to TRBJ1-2; TRBD1 might be the D (5 bases). There are 14 residues in the CDR3. Trimming took 7 bases from V and 0 from J, leaving 12 bases between them. The germline V gene has CDR1 SNHLY and CDR2 FYNNEI. This chain's CDR3 is CASTEGSTNYGYTF. The CDR3 bases are TGTGCCAGCACTGAGGGGAGCACTAACTATGGCTACACCTTC.

The chain links TRBV4-2 to TRBJ2-7, with 7 bases matching TRBD2. CDR1 and CDR2 from the germline V gene are LGHNA and YNFKEQ. The V segment lost 4 bases and the J segment 1 base; nucleotides outside the gene matches: 1. This CDR3 region has 13 residues. The CDR3 loop is CASSPGLSYEQYF. CDR3 nucleotides: TGTGCCAGCAGCCCGGGACTATCCTACGAGCAGTACTTC.

V gene TRBV5-5 combines with J gene TRBJ1-1; D not certain. CDR3 length: 14 residues. Germline values: CDR1 SGHKS, CDR2 YYEKEE (reference sequence). Deletions cut 6 bases from V and 7 bases from J, with 19 bases between. For the CDR3, the DNA is TGTGCCAGCACCCGTGGGCTGCTCGACCTTGAAGCTTTCTTT. Amino acid sequence: CASTRGLLDLEAFF.

The chain joins TRBV6-5 to TRBJ1-5; D not certain. Between the trimmed V and J ends, which lost 5 bases and 2 bases, there was a span of 13 bases. Germline loops: CDR1 MNHEY, CDR2 SVGAGI. This CDR3 has 15 amino acids. The CDR3 here is CASSTRQVGNQPQHF. For the CDR3, the DNA is TGTGCCAGCAGTACCCGCCAGGTCGGCAATCAGCCCCAGCATTTT.

The V gene is TRBV15, the J gene TRBJ2-5; D remains unclear. The CDR3 loop spans 14 amino acids. The ends were cut back, 0 bases at V and 6 bases at J, with 11 bases in the middle. Germline V gives CDR1 LNHNV, CDR2 YYDKDF (reference sequence). The CDR3 region has the DNA TGTGCCACCAGCAGAGATCGAGGTGGAAAGACCCAGTACTTC. Protein sequence: CATSRDRGGKTQYF.